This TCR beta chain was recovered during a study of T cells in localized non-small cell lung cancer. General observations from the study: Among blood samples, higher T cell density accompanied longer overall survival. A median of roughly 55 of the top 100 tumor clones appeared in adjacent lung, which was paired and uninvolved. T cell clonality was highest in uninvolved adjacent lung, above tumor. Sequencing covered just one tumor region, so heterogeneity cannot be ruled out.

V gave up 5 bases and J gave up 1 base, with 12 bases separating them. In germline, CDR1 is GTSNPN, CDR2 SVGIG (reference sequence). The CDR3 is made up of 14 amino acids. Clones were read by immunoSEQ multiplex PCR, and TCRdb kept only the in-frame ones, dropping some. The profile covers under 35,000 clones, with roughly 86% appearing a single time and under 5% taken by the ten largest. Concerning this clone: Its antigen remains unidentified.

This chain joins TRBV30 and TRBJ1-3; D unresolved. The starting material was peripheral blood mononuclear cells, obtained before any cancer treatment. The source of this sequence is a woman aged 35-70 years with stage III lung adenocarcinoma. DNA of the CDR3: TGTGCCTGGGACGGGTTCTCTTCTGGAAACACCATATATTTT. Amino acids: CAWDGFSSGNTIYF.